These 29 T cell receptor beta chains came from one sample sequenced in a study of shared clonotypes between healthy human individuals. Using immunoSEQ multiplex PCR, the repertoire was profiled, and TCRdb retains in-frame clones only, with some absent. The sample has around 1.9 million clones; about 93% are singletons. CD45RO-negative CD8 cells positively selected for CCR7 made up the naive population, which excluded terminally differentiated effector memory CD45RA+ cells. The sequencing sample was made of naive CD8+ T cells from PBMCs. The source is a man aged 18 to 29 in good health. Some clones in this sample may be carry-over from other donors' samples.

The chain recombines TRBV27 with TRBJ2-7; D is unclear. Germline V gene data show CDR1 as MNHEY and CDR2 as SMNVEV (reference sequence). This CDR3 is built from 14 residues. V was shortened by 0 bases and J by 4 bases, with 10 bases between the two germline ends. CDR3 region: CASSLSRQLYEQYF. The CDR3 DNA is TGTGCCAGCAGTTTATCACGGCAGTTGTACGAGCAGTACTTC.

This chain links TRBV29-1 with TRBJ2-5; 10 bases are shared with TRBD2. CDR3 length equals 15 residues. Germline values: CDR1 SQVTM, CDR2 ANQGSEA. J was trimmed by 4 bases and V by 4 bases; bases with no gene match: 9. The CDR3 DNA reads as TGCAGCGTTGGCCGGACTAGCGGAGGCCGAGAGACCCAGTACTTC. This sequence encodes CSVGRTSGGRETQYF.

This rearrangement joins TRBV9 to TRBJ2-1; 9 bases match TRBD2. The CDR3 loop spans 15 amino acids. The ends lost 4 bases at V and 7 bases at J; junction bases unmatched: 9. Per the germline V gene, CDR1 is SGDLS and CDR2 is YYNGEE. The CDR3 region is CASSPTSGRYNEQFF. DNA for the CDR3: TGTGCCAGCAGCCCCACTAGCGGGCGGTATAATGAGCAGTTCTTC.

J is TRBJ1-5 and V is TRBV7-8; D is uncertain. V was clipped by 1 base and J by 4 bases, with 14 bases between them. This CDR3 region has 16 residues. The V gene's germline CDR1 is SGHVS and CDR2 FQNEAQ. The CDR3 loop reads CASSLEPLGLNQPQHF. CDR3 coding DNA: TGTGCCAGCAGCTTAGAGCCCTTGGGCTTGAATCAGCCCCAGCATTTT.

This rearrangement joins TRBV5-1 to TRBJ1-2; D is unclear. Germline V gene sequence: CDR1 SGHRS, CDR2 YFSETQ. Trimming left V 0 bases short and J 8 bases short, with 11 bases between. The CDR3 consists of 13 residues. CDR3 nucleotide sequence: TGCGCCAGCAGCTTGGCCCCAAACGGGGGCTACACCTTC. Translating it yields CASSLAPNGGYTF.

CDR3 DNA: TGTGCCAGCAATTCAGGGCTAGGCACAGATACGCAGTATTTT. Encoded protein: CASNSGLGTDTQYF. The J gene is TRBJ2-3, the V gene TRBV6-5; a possible D gene is TRBD1 (5 bases). The CDR3 sequence is 14 residues long. Germline CDR1 MNHEY, CDR2 SVGAGI. V lost 7 bases and J lost 1, with 12 bases in between.

This rearrangement joins TRBV11-2 to TRBJ2-7, with TRBD1 identical over 7 bases. Germline CDR1 is SGHAT and CDR2 is FQNNGV. V dropped 2 bases and J dropped 2; count of bases not matched to a gene: 15. The CDR3 is made up of 18 amino acids. CDR3 sequence: CASSLRLNPDRAPYEQYF. In DNA, the CDR3 is TGTGCCAGCAGCTTACGACTGAACCCCGACAGGGCCCCCTACGAGCAGTACTTC.

The chain joins TRBV9 to TRBJ2-7, with 7 bases aligning to TRBD1. Trimming cost V 0 bases and J 2 bases; bases outside gene matches: 2. Germline assignment: CDR1 SGDLS and CDR2 YYNGEE. The CDR3 contains 14 residues. CDR3 coding DNA: TGTGCCAGCAGCGTAGCTACAGGGGCCTACGAGCAGTACTTC. Residues: CASSVATGAYEQYF.

The chain carries TRBV9 and TRBJ2-6; 9 bases are a match to TRBD2. Germline CDR1 reads SGDLS; CDR2 reads YYNGEE. The V gene end was trimmed by 3 bases and the J gene end by 4 bases; junction bases not matched to a gene: 17. The CDR3 extends over 20 amino acids. CDR3 amino acids: CASSGLGRGRGLTGANVLTF. The DNA for the CDR3 is TGTGCCAGCAGCGGTCTAGGGCGCGGGAGGGGCCTGACGGGGGCCAACGTCCTGACTTTC.

This chain joins TRBV2 and TRBJ2-1, with unresolved D. The germline V and J ends were trimmed by 4 bases and 4 bases, with 20 bases remaining between them. This CDR3 has 17 residues. Looked up from germline, CDR1 is SNHLY and CDR2 is FYNNEI. The CDR3 DNA reads as TGTGCCAGCAGTGGTTCCCCTAAGGGTTTTAGTTACAATGAGCAGTTCTTC. Protein sequence: CASSGSPKGFSYNEQFF.

The V call is TRBV15, the J call TRBJ2-5; 7 nucleotides line up with TRBD2. From germline, CDR1 is LNHNV and CDR2 YYDKDF (reference sequence). Trimming took 8 bases from V and 3 from J; bases not matched to a gene: 6. The CDR3 has 13 amino acids. Here the CDR3 reads CATGGRGEETQYF. CDR3 nucleotide sequence: TGTGCCACCGGTGGGAGGGGAGAAGAGACCCAGTACTTC.

The rearrangement links TRBV7-8 to TRBJ2-3, with a possible D match to TRBD1 (5 bases). V was shortened by 4 bases and J by 0 bases, with 11 bases between the two germline ends. CDR1 and CDR2 from the germline V gene are SGHVS and FQNEAQ. The length of the CDR3 is 15 residues. The CDR3 spells CASSSRTSSTDTQYF. The CDR3 nucleotides read TGTGCCAGCAGCTCAAGGACATCTAGCACAGATACGCAGTATTTT.

This chain uses TRBV4-1 with TRBJ1-6; D gene uncertain. Trimming left V 0 bases short and J 9 bases short, with 15 bases between. The CDR3 has 16 residues. CDR1 is MGHRA, CDR2 YSYEKL, per germline. CDR3 amino acids: CASSQEIRSLSSPLHF. In DNA, the CDR3 is TGCGCCAGCAGCCAAGAAATCAGGTCCCTCAGTTCACCCCTCCACTTT.

The table lists this clone with a count of one. The gene calls are TRBV30 and TRBJ2-1; 7 nucleotides align to TRBD2. The CDR3 extends over 13 amino acids. Unmatched junction bases numbered 8, after V lost 3 bases and J lost 9 bases. CDR1 is GTSNPN and CDR2 is SVGIG in the germline V gene (reference sequence). The CDR3 sequence: CAWRDLRESEQFF. DNA for the CDR3: TGTGCCTGGAGGGACCTGCGGGAGTCTGAGCAGTTCTTC.

V is TRBV29-1 and J is TRBJ1-1; D may be TRBD1 (6 bases). The V end lost 0 bases, the J end lost 11 bases, and 16 bases lay between the germline ends. Germline CDR1 SQVTM, CDR2 ANQGSEA. The CDR3 is 13 residues long. In DNA form, the CDR3 reads TGCAGCGTTGAAGACGGGGGGCCGTTGGACGCTTTCTTT. Its translation: CSVEDGGPLDAFF.

V usage is TRBV29-1 and J usage is TRBJ2-1, with D possibly called TRBD1 or TRBD2 (5 bases each). With 4 bases removed from V and 0 bases from J, the gap between germline ends came to 16 bases. Germline V lookup: CDR1 SQVTM, CDR2 ANQGSEA. The CDR3 consists of 16 residues. In nucleotides, the CDR3 is TGCAGCGTTGTTGACCGGGGCCCGAGCTCCTACAATGAGCAGTTCTTC. Encoded protein: CSVVDRGPSSYNEQFF.

Details on this clone: The same CDR3 is also encoded by other DNA sequences in this sample. The rearrangement joins TRBV27 to TRBJ2-2; unclear D gene. Germline V gene sequence: CDR1 MNHEY, CDR2 SMNVEV (reference sequence). V lost 5 bases and J lost 3, with 4 bases in between. The CDR3 runs 12 residues. CDR3 sequence reads: CASSEYTGELFF. In DNA form, the CDR3 reads TGTGCCAGCAGTGAATACACCGGGGAGCTGTTTTTT.

The DNA of the CDR3 is TGTGCCAGTAGTACATGGGCCTATGATAGCAATCAGCCCCAGCATTTT. Translated: CASSTWAYDSNQPQHF. The chain has TRBV19 and TRBJ1-5; D is undetermined. CDR1 is LNHDA, CDR2 SQIVND, per germline (reference sequence). CDR3 length: 16 residues. Trimming took 4 bases from V and 0 from J, leaving 13 bases between them.

The chain joins TRBV5-1 to TRBJ2-3; D is perhaps TRBD1 or TRBD2 (7 bases each). The CDR3 has 16 amino acids. Germline-derived CDR1 and CDR2 are SGHRS and YFSETQ. The germline V and J ends were trimmed by 5 bases and 0 bases, with 16 bases remaining between them. The CDR3 protein is CASSFRQGLSTDTQYF. Here the CDR3 DNA reads TGCGCCAGCAGTTTTAGACAGGGACTAAGCACAGATACGCAGTATTTT.

In its sample, this clone was seen once. This chain connects TRBV27 to TRBJ2-1, with D uncertain. Per germline, CDR1 MNHEY and CDR2 SMNVEV (reference sequence). This CDR3 contains 13 residues. V lost 6 bases to trimming and J lost 7 bases, with 13 bases between them. The CDR3 region is CASSLTWVNEQFF. CDR3 sequence (DNA): TGTGCCAGCAGCCTGACGTGGGTAAATGAGCAGTTCTTC.

The chain uses TRBV15 and TRBJ2-1; no reliable D call. Looked up from germline, CDR1 is LNHNV and CDR2 is YYDKDF (reference sequence). This CDR3 spans 12 amino acids. Trimming took off 8 bases at V and 9 bases at J, with 14 bases between the two ends. CDR3 DNA sequence: TGTGCCACCTCCGATGGGGTCGGTGAGCAGTTCTTC. This sequence encodes CATSDGVGEQFF.

The chain combines TRBV28 with TRBJ2-7; TRBD1 matches 9 bases. CDR1 and CDR2 from the germline V gene are MDHEN and SYDVKM. With V trimmed by 5 bases and J by 5 bases, 7 bases remained unmatched. The CDR3 contains 14 residues. CDR3 loop: CASSAGTGTHEQYF. For the CDR3, the DNA is TGTGCCAGCAGTGCCGGGACAGGGACCCACGAGCAGTACTTC.

The chain uses TRBV15 and TRBJ2-3; tentatively, D is TRBD2 (6 bases). Germline V gene sequence: CDR1 LNHNV, CDR2 YYDKDF (reference sequence). The length of the CDR3 is 15 residues. V was clipped by 4 bases and J by 4 bases, with 15 bases between them. The CDR3 DNA sequence: TGTGCCACCAGCACCGGGACTTCACCCGCAGATACGCAGTATTTT. Its protein product is CATSTGTSPADTQYF.

V usage is TRBV28 and J usage is TRBJ1-1; D is unresolved. Deletions cut 4 bases from V and 5 bases from J, with 11 bases between. CDR3 length equals 13 residues. CDR1 is MDHEN, CDR2 SYDVKM, per germline. The CDR3 protein is CASSSTGRTEAFF. As DNA, the CDR3 is TGTGCCAGCAGTTCCACCGGTAGGACTGAAGCTTTCTTT.

This chain's CDR3 is CASSSPLTYNEQFF. The CDR3 region has the DNA TGTGCCAGCAGCTCCCCGCTAACCTACAATGAGCAGTTCTTC. The genes are TRBV13 and TRBJ2-1; no firm D call. Germline CDR1 PRHDT, CDR2 FYEKMQ (reference sequence). CDR3 length equals 14 residues. Between the trimmed V and J ends, which lost 4 bases and 2 bases, there was a span of 9 bases.

CDR3 bases: TGTGCCAGCAGTTTTGGTAGCGGGTACAATGAGCAGTTCTTC. Translation: CASSFGSGYNEQFF. The V call is TRBV28, the J call TRBJ2-1; 7 bases match TRBD2. The CDR3 has 14 residues. The V segment lost 3 bases and the J segment 4 bases; nucleotides outside the gene matches: 3. Germline V CDR1 and CDR2: MDHEN, SYDVKM.

The gene calls are TRBV7-9 and TRBJ2-2; 8 bases map to TRBD1. With 5 bases clipped from V and 4 bases from J, the junction kept 3 bases outside the gene matches. This CDR3 spans 14 amino acids. The germline gives CDR1 SEHNR, CDR2 FQNEAQ (reference sequence). The CDR3 region has the DNA TGTGCCAGCAGCCCAGGGGGCACCACCGGGGAGCTGTTTTTT. Translating it yields CASSPGGTTGELFF.

V usage is TRBV27 and J usage is TRBJ2-3; TRBD2 matches 10 bases. Losses at the gene ends were 6 bases for V and 6 bases for J; bases not matched to a gene: 9. The length of the CDR3 is 15 residues. CDR1 and CDR2 from the germline V gene are MNHEY and SMNVEV (reference sequence). The CDR3 DNA reads TGTGCCAGCAGAGGACTAGCGGACCCAGAGGATACGCAGTATTTT. Amino acid sequence: CASRGLADPEDTQYF.

The rearrangement links TRBV28 to TRBJ2-2; D is ambiguous. Germline V lookup: CDR1 MDHEN, CDR2 SYDVKM. The V end lost 2 bases, the J end lost 3 bases, and 7 bases lay between the germline ends. The CDR3 loop spans 14 amino acids. The CDR3 sequence is CASSLASYTGELFF. In nucleotides, the CDR3 is TGTGCCAGCAGTTTAGCATCCTACACCGGGGAGCTGTTTTTT. Complete variable domain (other parts from reference TRBV28 and TRBJ2-2): DVKVTQSSRYLVKRTGEKVFLECVQDMDHENMFWYRQDPGLGLRLIYFSYDVKMKEKGDIPEGYSVSREKKERFSLILESASTNQTSMYLCASSLASYTGELFFGEGSRLTVL.